The T cell receptor beta chain described here comes from a study of cytomegalovirus exposure and HLA in healthy donors (dated by TCRdb to between 2016 and 2019). For context, the study as a whole: In an earlier analysis of some 550 of the donors, 250 to 300 Gb of sequence data and 90 million to 120 million unique TCR beta sequences from 150 million to 200 million T cells were reported. Besides the first cohort of roughly 660 subjects, a separate validation cohort made up of 120 different subjects was used. In a later genetic analysis, genome-wide SNP genotypes for about three fifths of the 666 donors were used, and that subset was treated as a discovery cohort. Donor age, sex, ethnicity and CMV serostatus were compiled together with the repertoire data. HLA typing covered class I and class II loci at four-digit resolution. Of the roughly 430 genotyped donors, over 70% fell in the genetic ancestry cluster associated with self-reported Caucasian donors. To study patterns of TCR occurrence, a later analysis re-analyzed previously published TCR beta repertoires from just over 650 donors and added high-resolution HLA genotyping. Rather than drawing on any new phenotypic data, the later analysis identified candidate immune exposures from TCR beta sequences and the way those sequences occurred across donors. The aim of the study was to test whether cataloging public T cell receptors could identify signatures of past pathogen exposure. The T cell repertoires of 700 or so subjects were profiled by immunosequencing and related to cytomegalovirus serostatus. Around 300 gigabases of sequencing data and 78 million or so unique TCR sequences were included in an early release covering over 600 HLA-typed donors. On average, around 230,000 unique TCR beta nucleotide sequences were sequenced per donor among several hundred genotyped donors of the cohort, with roughly 19% of those sequences being non-productive. To decide whether each TCR beta V gene segment behaved as functional or pseudogenic, an earlier analysis of some 600 of the donors relied on high-throughput TCR beta sequencing. Because of strong linkage in the cohort, roughly five DR-DQ haplotypes were treated as single units for association and clustering. Every discovery cohort repertoire had been produced on one sequencing platform. The number of donors typed differed by locus, with 629-630 for A, B, C, DRB1 and DQB1, roughly 520 for DQA1, 600 to 610 for DPA1, and 472 for DPB1. High-throughput TCR immunosequencing, statistical association of individual TCRs with disease status, and machine learning were combined to predict cytomegalovirus infection status. The research as a whole found: Compared with equally common non-associated chains, HLA-associated TCR beta chains in a later analysis were more clonally expanded and had lower generation probabilities. In this cohort, only TCR beta chains were sequenced, and detectable features were limited by the absence of alpha or paired-chain data. Immune exposure information for the cohort was limited to CMV serostatus. Because counts were too low, more than 15 rarely observed V segments, including chromosome 9 orphons, were left out of the earlier analysis of some 640 of the donors. Most TCR sequences were seen in very few donors, while some public TCRs were found in many individuals. In an earlier analysis of fewer than 700 of the donors, most TCR beta V segments appeared in productive rearrangements about 90% or about 30% of the time, broadly matching IMGT annotations. A later analysis found that most CMV-associated TCR beta chains appeared HLA-restricted, with HLA associations seemingly driven largely by CMV exposure. According to a later genetic analysis, donors in an Asian-associated ancestry cluster had fewer N-insertions in productive TCRs than the roughly 700-donor mean. In a later analysis, TCR association rates were found to vary across HLA loci, with the most associated TCRs seen for DRB1 alleles and the fewest for HLA-C alleles. A further reported finding was that TCR beta sequences accurately predicted the HLA-A and HLA-B alleles for most subjects in the first cohort. Linkage disequilibrium might explain the correlated functional status among segregating V segments, but an unknown experimental factor could not be excluded. Sequencing depth was assumed to be roughly uniform across donors in the presence/absence analyses, though that assumption may not hold. In a later analysis, several top co-occurrence clusters were reported to appear linked to parvovirus B19, influenza, CMV and Epstein-Barr virus. The authors suggested that the approach could potentially be generalized to other disease states and immunological phenotypes. A total of 164 TCR beta chains were listed by the study as associated with cytomegalovirus. Assigning TCR associations to individual alleles was difficult when HLA alleles, especially DR and DQ, strongly co-occurred. A later analysis associated some 17,000 TCR beta sequences with specific HLA alleles at a false discovery rate of 0.05. A few of the identified cytomegalovirus-associated TCR beta chains were confirmed in vitro to be specific for cytomegalovirus antigens. HLA typing was unavailable for some donors at each locus, so association tests used only the typed subset. The sequencing pipeline was judged likely to have produced a cluster of highly shared sequence variants as a technical artifact. The 87-base-pair reads could not distinguish some IMGT-functional V segments, including TRBV6-2 and TRBV6-3, so those segments were excluded. Cytomegalovirus status was reported to be diagnosed by the classifier with high specificity and sensitivity in both the original and validation cohorts. In a later genetic analysis, a missense DCLRE1C variant was associated with V-gene and J-gene trimming of TCR beta chains, and the association was replicated in an independent cohort.

The cohort was made up of 666 healthy bone marrow donors. At the time of sampling, all cohort members were nominally healthy, though unrecorded immune exposures were likely present. The donor was CMV seronegative and was included in the group of under 450 seronegative cohort members. A peripheral blood sample was collected from each donor, and TCR beta sequencing was performed on peripheral blood mononuclear cells. The Qiagen DNeasy Blood Extraction Kit was used to extract genomic DNA from the blood cell samples. Library creation used the immunoSEQ multiplex PCR assay. The multiplex PCR relied on a mix of 60 forward primers for TCR Vbeta segments and 13 reverse primers for TCR Jbeta segments. The CDR3 region of rearranged TCR beta genes was amplified from genomic DNA by a multiplex PCR assay. The Illumina HiSeq System was used to sequence the amplified TCR beta libraries as 87-base-pair reads. Per the authors' processing: In a later analysis, some 80 million unique TCR beta chains were counted across the approximately 640 repertoires, and roughly 10 million of these chains were shared by at least two donors. Raw reads were error-corrected and collapsed into unique sequences with a nearest-neighbor algorithm that merged closely related sequences to remove PCR and sequencing errors. To assign V, D and J gene segments, CDR3 sequences were aligned to IMGT reference sequences. For a sequence to be retained, a match of at least six nucleotides was required to both a V gene segment and a J gene segment. A rearrangement was called productive if the CDR3 had no stop codons and remained in frame with V and J, and every other rearrangement was called non-productive. Following IMGT convention, CDR3 was defined as the stretch from the second conserved V-encoded cysteine to the conserved J-encoded phenylalanine. The earlier analysis of fewer than 750 of the donors excluded sequences that lacked an unambiguous match to a single V gene segment. An earlier analysis of several hundred of the donors classified V segments as functional when productive rearrangements were above 56.7% and as segregating when the standard deviation between donors was above 5%. A statistical classification framework was developed to diagnose cytomegalovirus status using the catalog of TCR beta chain sequences. V and J gene assignment, in a later analysis, came from comparing TCR nucleotide sequences with IMGT/GENE-DB human TR gene sequences. A later analysis assigned CDR3 sequences and most-parsimonious VDJ recombination scenarios with the TCRdist pipeline. In a later analysis, every TCR beta chain was defined by the combination of its CDR3 amino acid sequence and its V-gene family, and reads without a unique V-gene family were dropped. To address suspected cross-contamination and a sequencing artifact, a later analysis removed some 620 highly shared, low-generation-probability nucleotide sequences. A later analysis calculated a clonal expansion index for each public chain from normalized within-repertoire ranks of inferred template counts. In a later analysis, generation probabilities were computed using a VDJ recombination model fitted to out-of-frame rearrangements, and the results were checked against IGoR. A later analysis scored TCR-TCR, TCR-HLA and TCR-CMV co-occurrence with hypergeometric tests, applying a repertoire-size bias correction to TCR pairs. To estimate false discovery rates, a later analysis permuted the HLA or CMV assignments 20 times. In a later analysis, co-occurring TCRs were grouped with DBSCAN, and TCRdist sequence similarity was added when clustering was performed within HLA-allele-positive subsets. Co-occurrence clustering excluded repertoires with fewer than 30,000 or more than 120,000 public chains, plus five with anomalous nucleotide sharing. TCRdb took over this immuneACCESS table, retaining in-frame rearrangements with V and J assigned. Such tables are incomplete; in checked studies, under half of the missing clones stem from an unresolved V gene, and the remainder is unexplained. From that table come the V and J calls and clone size; the DNA was used to work out D and trimming. The sample table lists tens of thousands of clones, more than 65% of them with a count of one. The top ten clones comprise less than 3% of the sample.

V gives up 1 base and J gives up 3 bases, and the segment between their germline ends measures 13 bases. The CDR3 numbers 15 residues from cysteine through phenylalanine. CDR3 DNA is the only sequence kept; it has 45 bases, read in frame from the first base. The germline V gene encodes CDR1 SGHKS and CDR2 YYEKEE (reference sequence). Comment on this clone: Its target antigen remains unknown. Base qualities are not provided; no much larger clone lies one nucleotide away.

The chain is made from TRBV5-5 and TRBJ1-2, with TRBD1 as a weak D call on 5 bases. The material sequenced was PBMCs. This clonotype was sampled from a woman aged 25 to 39 in good health and CMV-seronegative. The encoded CDR3 is CASSLQGAEDYGYTF. The nucleotide sequence is TGTGCCAGCAGCTTGCAAGGGGCAGAGGACTATGGCTACACCTTC.